This T cell receptor beta chain appears in the sequencing data of a study of STAT3 mutations in large granular lymphocyte leukemia. In the study overall: Roughly half the longitudinally sequenced T-LGLL patients had canonical STAT3 mutations.

Here immunoSEQ multiplex PCR was the method, and the copy in TCRdb shows in-frame clones only, minus some. The sample contains tens of thousands of clones, 80% to 85% of which appear only once. This clone was recorded only once. What it binds is not known. Findings and caveats of the study: Samples missed the first appearance of the clone. In T-cell large granular lymphocyte leukemia, about half of patients showed multiple immunodominant subclonotypes.

The junction had 9 bases not matched to a gene; V was cut back by 4 bases and J by 5 bases. The CDR3 is made up of 16 amino acids. CDR1 SGHRS and CDR2 YFSETQ come from the germline V gene. The rearrangement links TRBV5-1 to TRBJ1-4; 9 bases fit TRBD1. This TCR was recovered from a human donor with T large granular lymphocyte leukemia. Some clones in this sample may be carry-over from other donors' samples. Source material: PBMCs. CDR3 region: CASSLDPGTGNEKLFF. Written as DNA, the CDR3 is TGCGCCAGCAGCCTAGATCCAGGGACAGGGAATGAAAAACTGTTTTTT.